This TCR beta chain was observed in a study of blood T cell repertoires in COVID-19. Per the original methods: Nucleated cell counts were estimated from reference gene primer amplification. The data were produced by immunoSEQ multiplex PCR, yet TCRdb's version contains in-frame clones alone and is incomplete. V and J calls and clone size are given by that table; D and trimming were obtained from the DNA. The sample holds 400,000 to 500,000 clones, around nine tenths seen once. Enrollees, about 18 to 89 years old, lived in about two dozen US areas. Sequences were obtained from PBMCs or T cells enriched from blood (not recorded which). This clonotype originated in a woman aged 40 to 55 who had recovered from COVID-19.

The DNA of the CDR3 is TGTGCCAGCGGGGACGCGGGAGCCTACGAGCAGTACTTC. It encodes CASGDAGAYEQYF. This sequence joins TRBV27 and TRBJ2-7; 7 bases fit TRBD2. CDR1 is MNHEY and CDR2 is SMNVEV in the germline V gene (reference sequence). V shed 8 bases, J shed 2 bases, and the junction held 6 bases outside the gene matches. The CDR3 is 13 amino acids.